The rows below give T cell receptor beta chains drawn from one sample of a study of T cells in localized non-small cell lung cancer. Some clones are missing from TCRdb's copy, which holds only in-frame ones; the method was immunoSEQ multiplex PCR. Of 25,000 to 30,000 clones in the sample, 85% to 95% were seen once. Sample: peripheral blood, taken before any cancer treatment. These receptors originate from a female donor older than 55 with stage I lung adenocarcinoma. Both conserved end residues are part of each CDR3. Fields, in order: V gene, clone size, J gene, D gene, CDR3 protein, CDR3 DNA. D genes are given only for firm matches. Clone sizes are given selectively: once, few, many, or a class where the clone is expanded.

TRBV30	.	TRBJ1-1	.	CAWNGAMNTEAFF	TGTGCCTGGAACGGGGCAATGAACACTGAAGCTTTCTTT
TRBV7-9	.	TRBJ2-7	TRBD2	CASSFGTSALGEQYF	TGTGCCAGCAGCTTCGGGACTAGCGCCCTCGGCGAGCAGTACTTC
TRBV6-1	.	TRBJ1-4	.	CASRQGEEKLFF	TGTGCCAGCAGACAGGGCGAAGAAAAACTGTTTTTT
TRBV18	.	TRBJ1-2	TRBD1	CASSPPTGLNGYTF	TGTGCCAGCTCACCACCGACAGGGTTGAATGGCTACACCTTC
TRBV6-5	.	TRBJ1-4	TRBD1	CASSNGGTANEKLFF	TGTGCCAGCAGCAACGGCGGGACAGCAAATGAAAAACTGTTTTTT
TRBV27	.	TRBJ2-1	TRBD2	CASRRGSRSYNEQFF	TGTGCCAGCAGGCGCGGGAGCAGATCCTACAATGAGCAGTTCTTC
TRBV7-3	.	TRBJ2-1	TRBD1	CASSPRTGNGVYNEQFF	TGTGCCAGCAGCCCCAGGACAGGGAACGGGGTATACAATGAGCAGTTCTTC
TRBV5-8	.	TRBJ1-4	.	CASSLGQGVGEKLFF	TGTGCCAGCAGCTTGGGTCAGGGAGTGGGTGAAAAACTGTTTTTT
TRBV5-1	once	TRBJ1-4	.	CASSLGGDGTNEKLFF	TGCGCCAGCAGCTTGGGCGGGGATGGAACTAATGAAAAACTGTTTTTT
TRBV28	once	TRBJ1-1	.	CASSFGGSMGKDTEAFF	TGTGCCAGCAGTTTCGGAGGGAGTATGGGAAAAGACACTGAAGCTTTCTTT
TRBV10-1	.	TRBJ2-3	.	CASSETAGGTDTQYF	TGCGCCAGCAGTGAGACGGCAGGGGGCACAGATACGCAGTATTTT
TRBV6-5	.	TRBJ1-1	.	CASSTRRGEAFF	TGTGCCAGCAGCACCCGACGGGGTGAAGCTTTCTTT
TRBV6-1	.	TRBJ2-7	.	CASSKTDYEQYF	TGTGCCAGCAGTAAGACAGACTACGAGCAGTACTTC
TRBV5-5	.	TRBJ2-3	.	CASSSNGATGQYF	TGTGCCAGCAGCTCAAATGGGGCAACGGGGCAGTATTTT
TRBV5-1	.	TRBJ2-3	TRBD2	CASSLLGLAVTSTDTQYF	TGCGCCAGCAGCTTGCTGGGACTAGCGGTAACTAGCACAGATACGCAGTATTTT
TRBV5-1	.	TRBJ2-1	TRBD1	CASSPYLGQGYNEQFF	TGCGCCAGCAGCCCATACCTTGGACAGGGCTACAATGAGCAGTTCTTC
TRBV5-4	.	TRBJ2-3	TRBD2	CASSLGGGRSDTQYF	TGTGCCAGCAGCTTGGGCGGGGGGAGGTCAGATACGCAGTATTTT
TRBV18	once	TRBJ2-1	.	CASSPPGYNEQFF	TGTGCCAGCTCACCACCGGGCTACAATGAGCAGTTCTTC
TRBV30	.	TRBJ1-1	.	CASDRRMNTEAFF	TGTGCCTCCGACCGGCGGATGAACACTGAAGCTTTCTTT
TRBV5-1	once	TRBJ2-2	TRBD1	CASRMPGQGNTGELFF	TGCGCCAGCAGGATGCCGGGACAGGGTAACACCGGGGAGCTGTTTTTT